The 10 T cell receptor beta chains below all came from one sample that was sequenced in a study of regulatory T cells. The primer mix had 52 TRBV and 13 TRBJ primers. TCRdb's copy holds only in-frame clones and misses some; the assay was immunoSEQ multiplex PCR. Among roughly 15,000 clones listed, roughly 90% were seen once. The sample comprised CD8+ T cells sorted from blood. These receptors all come from a person aged 18 to 30 with CD3G deficiency.

The chain uses TRBV6-1 and TRBJ2-7; maybe TRBD1 (6 bases). This CDR3 comprises 15 residues. Germline V gene data show CDR1 as MNHNS and CDR2 as SASEGT. The V end lost 3 bases, the J end lost 4 bases, and 16 bases lay between the germline ends. DNA for the CDR3: TGTGCCAGCAGTGACCCCCAGGGGCTGGATTACGAGCAGTACTTC. Translation: CASSDPQGLDYEQYF.

The genes are TRBV14 and TRBJ2-2; 7 bases align to TRBD2. Germline CDR1 reads SGHDN; CDR2 reads FVKESK. The CDR3 loop spans 16 amino acids. Unmatched junction bases numbered 9, after V lost 5 bases and J lost 3 bases. The CDR3 bases are TGTGCCAGCAGCTTTCTAGCGGTAGTGGACACCGGGGAGCTGTTTTTT. Its translation: CASSFLAVVDTGELFF.

CDR3 in amino acids: CAGDIDPPEDYGYTF. The DNA for the CDR3 is TGTGCCGGGGATATTGACCCCCCCGAGGACTATGGCTACACCTTC. This sequence joins TRBV30 and TRBJ1-2; D is unresolved. V dropped 8 bases and J dropped 3 bases, with 22 bases sitting between them. The CDR3 totals 15 residues. The germline gives CDR1 GTSNPN, CDR2 SVGIG (reference sequence).

V usage is TRBV7-9 and J usage is TRBJ1-2; TRBD1 matches 8 bases. V trimming: 5 bases; J trimming: 3 bases; junction bases outside the gene matches: 14. Germline V lookup: CDR1 SEHNR, CDR2 FQNEAQ (reference sequence). This CDR3 region has 17 residues. CDR3 protein: CASSLPDRVNRDYGYTF. The CDR3 region has the DNA TGTGCCAGCAGCCTACCGGACAGGGTTAATCGGGACTATGGCTACACCTTC.

This clone is medium-sized (0.01 to 0.1%) by share. The same CDR3 is also encoded by other DNA sequences in this sample. The gene calls are TRBV7-8 and TRBJ1-1; unclear D gene. V lost 1 base to trimming and J lost 2 bases, with 8 bases between them. Germline assignment: CDR1 SGHVS and CDR2 FQNEAQ. The CDR3 totals 14 residues. The CDR3: CASSLERGNTEAFF. DNA for the CDR3: TGTGCCAGCAGCTTAGAGCGGGGTAACACTGAAGCTTTCTTT. The whole variable domain, remainder taken from reference TRBV7-8 and TRBJ1-1, is GAGVSQSPRYKVAKRGQDVALRCDPISGHVSLFWYQQALGQGPEFLTYFQNEAQLDKSGLPSDRFFAERPEGSVSTLKIQRTQQEDSAVYLCASSLERGNTEAFFGQGTRLTVV.

The V gene is TRBV18, the J gene TRBJ2-1; TRBD2 matches 10 bases. Germline V gives CDR1 KGHSH, CDR2 LQKENI. The CDR3 has 15 amino acids. Losses at the gene ends were 3 bases for V and 7 bases for J; bases not matched to a gene: 6. CDR3: CASSPGTSVRNEQFF. The CDR3 nucleotides are TGTGCCAGCTCACCGGGGACTAGCGTGCGAAATGAGCAGTTCTTC.

The genes are TRBV7-9 and TRBJ2-6; D is uncertain. This CDR3 is 11 amino acids long. CDR1 and CDR2 from the germline V gene are SEHNR and FQNEAQ (reference sequence). The CDR3 region is CAADGANVLTF. CDR3 bases: TGTGCGGCAGATGGGGCCAACGTCCTGACTTTC.

The chain combines TRBV27 with TRBJ2-1; D remains ambiguous. The V gene's germline CDR1 is MNHEY and CDR2 SMNVEV (reference sequence). Between the trimmed V and J ends, which lost 6 bases and 0 bases, there was a span of 12 bases. CDR3 size: 15 residues. The CDR3 coding sequence is TGTGCCAGCAGGGCGACGAGGAGCTCCTACAATGAGCAGTTCTTC. It is translated as CASRATRSSYNEQFF.

This sequence joins TRBV5-1 and TRBJ2-2; 13 bases agree with TRBD2. Germline V gene data show CDR1 as SGHRS and CDR2 as YFSETQ. The CDR3 is 18 residues long. The ends lost 4 bases at V and 5 bases at J; junction bases unmatched: 11. The CDR3 sequence is CASSHLGLAGVQTGELFF. CDR3 DNA sequence: TGCGCCAGCAGCCACCTCGGACTAGCGGGGGTACAAACCGGGGAGCTGTTTTTT.

The V call is TRBV5-1, the J call TRBJ2-5, with TRBD2 matching over 14 bases. Looked up from germline, CDR1 is SGHRS and CDR2 is YFSETQ. Trimming took 7 bases from V and 5 from J; bases not matched to a gene: 22. This CDR3 has 20 amino acids. Here the CDR3 reads CASGEVEIAGTSGGHETQYF. The CDR3 DNA reads as TGCGCCAGCGGCGAGGTTGAGATTGCCGGGACTAGCGGGGGTCATGAGACCCAGTACTTC.